The subject of this entry is one T cell receptor (beta chain). This record belongs to a study of CD8 T cells in Susac syndrome. CD8+ and CD4+ T cells from blood underwent TCR beta sequencing. Those who served as multiple sclerosis controls were treatment-naive patients with stable or active relapsing-remitting disease. In contrast to the negatively isolated CD8+ and CD4+ T cells, TEMRA cells were FACS-enriched. Trimming shortened V by 7 bases and J by 6 bases, and 13 bases separated the two germline ends. Germline V gene data show CDR1 as SGDLS and CDR2 as YYNGEE. The CDR3 length is 13 residues. About 0.5 to 1 ug RNA was reverse transcribed with random hexamers. TCRdb reprocessed the immunoSEQ multiplex PCR reads via MiXCR and lists one record per CDR3 protein. The sample lists 150,000 to 250,000 distinct CDR3 sequences, over 90% seen once, with roughly 0.088% in the top ten.

What was sequenced was CD4+ T cells from PBMCs. The chain links TRBV9 to TRBJ2-2; D is unresolved. This TCR was recovered from a human donor with multiple sclerosis. The CDR3 DNA follows: TGTGCCAGCCAGAGTGTGGCGGCCGGGGAGCTGTTTTTT. This translates into CASQSVAAGELFF.